One and the same sample provided the 30 T cell receptor beta chains below, sequenced in a study of blood T cell repertoires in COVID-19. Generated by immunoSEQ multiplex PCR, the TCRdb table keeps only in-frame clones and is missing some. The table records some 200,000 clones, about 78% of them present only once. The sample comprised PBMCs or T cells enriched from blood (not recorded which). Receptors were obtained from a woman aged 45-65 years who had recovered from COVID-19.

J is TRBJ1-2 and V is TRBV14; D possibly corresponds to TRBD1 (6 bases). CDR1 and CDR2 (germline): SGHDN, FVKESK. V was cut by 3 bases and J by 5 bases, with 13 bases left in between. The CDR3 length is 14 residues. The CDR3 protein is CASSQNRALYGYTF. As DNA, the CDR3 is TGTGCCAGCAGCCAGAACAGGGCTCTATATGGCTACACCTTC.

The chain has TRBV4-1 and TRBJ1-4, with D perhaps TRBD1 (5 bases). Germline CDR1 MGHRA, CDR2 YSYEKL. CDR3 size: 19 residues. Deletions cut 3 bases from V and 4 bases from J, with 24 bases between. The DNA for the CDR3 is TGCGCCAGCAGCCATCGACGGGCGGGGGGGGTTTTTATTAATGAAAAACTGTTTTTT. Protein product: CASSHRRAGGVFINEKLFF.

J is TRBJ2-1 and V is TRBV2; D remains ambiguous. The CDR3 is made up of 11 amino acids. With 7 bases removed from V and 7 bases from J, the gap between germline ends came to 8 bases. From germline, CDR1 is SNHLY and CDR2 FYNNEI. CDR3 in DNA: TGTGCCAGCAAGAGAGAGAATGAGCAGTTCTTC. As protein: CASKRENEQFF.

The rearrangement uses TRBV18 and TRBJ2-7, with 12 bases matching TRBD1. The germline CDR1 and CDR2 sequences are KGHSH and LQKENI. Trimming took 4 bases from V and 5 from J; bases not matched to a gene: 6. This CDR3 is built from 15 residues. CDR3: CASSHTGTGGHEQYF. The CDR3 coding sequence is TGTGCCAGCTCACACACGGGGACAGGGGGCCACGAGCAGTACTTC.

The genes are TRBV3-1 (or the pseudogene TRBV3-2) and TRBJ2-1, with 11 positions matching TRBD2. V gave up 5 bases and J gave up 8 bases; unmatched junction bases: 8. The CDR3 covers 15 residues. In germline, CDR1 is LGHDT, CDR2 YNNKEL (reference sequence). This CDR3 reads CASSYRLAGRDEQFF. The CDR3 bases are TGTGCCAGCAGCTACCGACTAGCGGGACGGGATGAGCAGTTCTTC.

The rearrangement uses TRBV15 and TRBJ2-3, with TRBD1 matching 11 bases. This CDR3 region has 14 residues. From germline, CDR1 is LNHNV and CDR2 YYDKDF (reference sequence). Germline trimming cut 7 bases from V and 7 bases from J; bases unmatched to any gene: 7. The CDR3 DNA sequence: TGTGCCACCATCCGGGACAGGGGGTCGCATACGCAGTATTTT. Its protein is CATIRDRGSHTQYF.

This chain uses TRBV6-4 with TRBJ2-3, with TRBD2 identical over 11 bases. Unmatched junction bases numbered 4, after V lost 4 bases and J lost 4 bases. CDR1 is MRHNA and CDR2 is SNTAGT in the germline V gene. The CDR3 has 15 amino acids. DNA of the CDR3: TGTGCCAGCAGTGTACTAGCGGGAGAAGCAGATACGCAGTATTTT. Translating it yields CASSVLAGEADTQYF.

The chain uses TRBV6-5 and TRBJ2-2; D unclear. The CDR3 consists of 12 residues. Trimming shortened V by 6 bases and J by 2 bases, and 4 bases separated the two germline ends. The germline CDR1 and CDR2 sequences are MNHEY and SVGAGI. The CDR3 sequence is CASRSNTGELFF. As DNA, the CDR3 is TGTGCCAGCAGGTCAAACACCGGGGAGCTGTTTTTT.

DNA of the CDR3: TGCAGCGTTACCGACAGTTTTAATGAAAAACTGTTTTTT. The encoded protein is CSVTDSFNEKLFF. The chain combines TRBV29-1 with TRBJ1-4; D possibly corresponds to TRBD1 (5 bases). CDR3 length: 13 residues. The V end was cut by 5 bases, the J end by 4 bases, with 11 bases between. The germline V gene encodes CDR1 SQVTM and CDR2 ANQGSEA.

The chain uses TRBV4-1 and TRBJ1-1; no firm D call. There are 16 residues in the CDR3. Germline V gives CDR1 MGHRA, CDR2 YSYEKL. The germline V and J ends were trimmed by 1 base and 2 bases, with 14 bases remaining between them. CDR3 sequence reads: CASSQGLLRVNTEAFF. Here the CDR3 DNA reads TGCGCCAGCAGCCAAGGTTTACTCCGGGTCAACACTGAAGCTTTCTTT.

The chain employs TRBV11-2 and TRBJ2-7; D gene uncertain. V was shortened by 5 bases and J by 6 bases, with 11 bases between the two germline ends. CDR3 length: 12 amino acids. Looked up from germline, CDR1 is SGHAT and CDR2 is FQNNGV. For the CDR3, the DNA is TGTGCCAGCAGCCCCTCTCCCTTCGAGCAGTACTTC. It yields the protein CASSPSPFEQYF.

The V and J genes are TRBV18 and TRBJ2-1, with TRBD2 matching 9 bases. CDR3 length equals 16 residues. The V gene end was trimmed by 3 bases and the J gene end by 5 bases; junction bases not matched to a gene: 8. Germline assignment: CDR1 KGHSH and CDR2 LQKENI. CDR3 in amino acids: CASSPVAGVQNNEQFF. The CDR3, as DNA: TGTGCCAGCTCACCGGTAGCGGGAGTCCAGAACAATGAGCAGTTCTTC.

The genes are TRBV18 and TRBJ1-3; D is possibly TRBD1 (6 bases). Per the germline V gene, CDR1 is KGHSH and CDR2 is LQKENI. V lost 4 bases, J lost 1 base, and 11 bases lay in between. The CDR3 totals 15 residues. The CDR3 DNA sequence: TGTGCCAGCTCACAAGGGGGAGAGTCTGGAAACACCATATATTTT. It translates to CASSQGGESGNTIYF.

About this clone itself: This sample also contains other DNA sequences that code for the same CDR3. The chain combines TRBV5-1 with TRBJ2-5; D gene ambiguous. Trimming pared 1 base from V and 3 bases from J, leaving 4 bases between. CDR3 length: 12 amino acids. Germline V lookup: CDR1 SGHRS, CDR2 YFSETQ. CDR3 coding DNA: TGCGCCAGCAGCTTGCGGGAAGAGACCCAGTACTTC. It is translated as CASSLREETQYF.

This clone appeared a single time. The V gene is TRBV6-5, the J gene TRBJ2-1, with 10 bases fitting TRBD1. The CDR3 contains 14 residues. Trimming cost V 4 bases and J 8 bases; bases outside gene matches: 5. CDR1 MNHEY and CDR2 SVGAGI come from the germline V gene. This CDR3 reads CASSSPTGGDEQFF. The CDR3 coding sequence is TGTGCCAGCAGTTCCCCGACAGGGGGCGATGAGCAGTTCTTC.

This chain joins TRBV9 and TRBJ1-1, with 7 bases identical to TRBD1. This CDR3 contains 15 residues. Germline V gene lookup returns CDR1 SGDLS and CDR2 YYNGEE. With V trimmed by 3 bases and J by 8 bases, 13 bases remained unmatched. CDR3 loop: CASSGEAWDSREAFF. CDR3 DNA: TGTGCCAGCAGCGGCGAAGCCTGGGACAGTAGGGAAGCTTTCTTT.

As DNA, the CDR3 is TGTGCCAGCAGCACCCGGGAGGTCAGCTCCTATAATTCACCCCTCCACTTT. Translating gives CASSTREVSSYNSPLHF. The chain combines TRBV3-1 (or the pseudogene TRBV3-2) with TRBJ1-6; D is unclear. The germline CDR1 and CDR2 sequences are LGHDT and YNNKEL (reference sequence). Trimming cost V 5 bases and J 0 bases, with 14 bases left between them. The CDR3 runs 17 residues.

V usage is TRBV2 and J usage is TRBJ2-2; 7 nucleotides align to TRBD2. Germline CDR1 SNHLY, CDR2 FYNNEI. J was trimmed by 0 bases and V by 6 bases; bases with no gene match: 4. The CDR3 spans 15 residues. As DNA, the CDR3 is TGTGCCAGCAGGCCGAGCGGGGCGAACACCGGGGAGCTGTTTTTT. This encodes CASRPSGANTGELFF.

The rearrangement uses TRBV4-3 and TRBJ2-1, with 7 bases matching TRBD2. Trimming took 5 bases from V and 2 from J; bases not matched to a gene: 6. Germline CDR1 and CDR2: LGHNA and YSLEER. The CDR3 totals 15 residues. The CDR3 coding sequence is TGCGCCAGCAGCGAAGGACTAGGGACCTACAATGAGCAGTTCTTC. Translation: CASSEGLGTYNEQFF.

The chain carries TRBV28 and TRBJ1-2, with D uncertain. Germline loops: CDR1 MDHEN, CDR2 SYDVKM. Trimming shortened V by 3 bases and J by 4 bases, and 15 bases separated the two germline ends. This CDR3 has 15 amino acids. This chain's CDR3 is CASSFTGNYVYGYTF. The CDR3, as DNA: TGTGCCAGCAGTTTTACGGGTAATTACGTCTATGGCTACACCTTC.

The chain recombines TRBV9 with TRBJ1-4; weak D call: TRBD1 (5 bases). Germline V gene data show CDR1 as SGDLS and CDR2 as YYNGEE. This CDR3 has 14 residues. V lost 3 bases, J lost 5 bases, and 11 bases lay in between. CDR3 in DNA: TGTGCCAGCAGCGCCCGGGACTTGAATGAAAAACTGTTTTTT. Translation gives CASSARDLNEKLFF.

The J gene is TRBJ2-1, the V gene TRBV11-2; TRBD2 aligns across 13 bases. The trim removed 4 bases at V and 6 bases at J, leaving 6 bases unmatched. CDR3 size: 16 residues. Germline CDR1 is SGHAT and CDR2 is FQNNGV. For the CDR3, the DNA is TGTGCCAGCAGCTCTGGGGGACTAGCGGGACTCAATGAGCAGTTCTTC. Protein: CASSSGGLAGLNEQFF. Based on the CDR3 plus reference TRBV11-2 and TRBJ2-1, the full variable domain is EAGVAQSPRYKIIEKRQSVAFWCNPISGHATLYWYQQILGQGPKLLIQFQNNGVVDDSQLPKDRFSAERLKGVDSTLKIQPAKLEDSAVYLCASSSGGLAGLNEQFFGPGTRLTVL.

In DNA, the CDR3 is TGTGCCAGCTCGGCTAGCGGGAAGAGCTCCTACAATGAGCAGTTCTTC. It is translated as CASSASGKSSYNEQFF. V is TRBV18 and J is TRBJ2-1, with TRBD2 matching over 9 bases. This CDR3 region has 16 residues. Germline lookup yields CDR1 KGHSH and CDR2 LQKENI. Unmatched junction bases numbered 6, after V lost 6 bases and J lost 0 bases.

The chain couples TRBV28 to TRBJ1-1; D is ambiguous. The CDR3 has 13 amino acids. Looked up from germline, CDR1 is MDHEN and CDR2 is SYDVKM. The ends were cut back, 4 bases at V and 9 bases at J, with 15 bases in the middle. CDR3 nucleotide sequence: TGTGCCAGCAGTTACCCTCAGGAGGCCAAAGCTTTCTTT. Protein sequence: CASSYPQEAKAFF.

This clone appeared a few times. Other DNA sequences in the same sample also yield this CDR3. V gene TRBV7-9 combines with J gene TRBJ2-7; the D gene is possibly TRBD1 (5 bases). The germline V gene encodes CDR1 SEHNR and CDR2 FQNEAQ (reference sequence). With 3 bases removed from V and 0 bases from J, the gap between germline ends came to 6 bases. The CDR3 covers 13 residues. DNA of the CDR3: TGTGCCAGCAGCTTTGGGGCCTCCTACGAGCAGTACTTC. Protein sequence: CASSFGASYEQYF.

This sequence joins TRBV19 and TRBJ1-1, with TRBD1 identical over 7 bases. CDR3 size: 15 residues. After removal of 0 bases from V and 8 bases from J, the junction contained 9 bases not matched to a gene. CDR1 and CDR2 (germline): LNHDA, SQIVND (reference sequence). DNA for the CDR3: TGTGCCAGTAGTATAGATGGACTCACAGGGGTGGAAGCTTTCTTT. As protein: CASSIDGLTGVEAFF.

J is TRBJ1-2 and V is TRBV4-3; 9 nucleotides match TRBD1. The CDR3 runs to 16 residues. Germline-derived CDR1 and CDR2 are LGHNA and YSLEER. Germline trimming cut 1 base from V and 4 bases from J; bases unmatched to any gene: 7. The DNA for the CDR3 is TGCGCCAGCAGCCAAGGGTTTTCGGGACAGGGCTATGGCTACACCTTC. Protein product: CASSQGFSGQGYGYTF.

The V call is TRBV4-1, the J call TRBJ2-2; possibly TRBD1 for D (5 bases). V was clipped by 6 bases and J by 1 base, with 15 bases between them. The germline gives CDR1 MGHRA, CDR2 YSYEKL. The CDR3 consists of 16 residues. CDR3 coding DNA: TGCGCCAGCAGGGGGCTGCCAGCCCAGAACACCGGGGAGCTGTTTTTT. It yields the protein CASRGLPAQNTGELFF.

The rearrangement links TRBV19 to TRBJ2-7; TRBD2 agrees at 7 bases. V shed 5 bases, J shed 2 bases, and the junction held 9 bases outside the gene matches. The CDR3 covers 15 residues. Per germline, CDR1 LNHDA and CDR2 SQIVND (reference sequence). This CDR3 reads CASSAGEFLAYEQYF. CDR3 nucleotide sequence: TGTGCCAGTAGTGCGGGAGAATTCCTTGCCTACGAGCAGTACTTC.

J is TRBJ1-1 and V is TRBV7-3, with 11 bases matching TRBD1. With V trimmed by 5 bases and J by 5 bases, 7 bases remained unmatched. In germline, CDR1 is SGHTA, CDR2 FQGTGA. The CDR3 sequence is 15 residues long. In nucleotides, the CDR3 is TGTGCCAGCAGCAAGGACAGGGGGCGAGGTACTGAAGCTTTCTTT. It translates to CASSKDRGRGTEAFF.